A selection of T cell receptor beta chains follows, all from one sample in a study of cytomegalovirus exposure and HLA in healthy donors. Measured with immunoSEQ multiplex PCR; TCRdb has only the in-frame clones, and not every one. This sample has 150,000 to 180,000 clones; less than 90% occur once, and the top ten carry around 22%. Sample: PBMCs. These receptors all come from a man aged 18-30 years in good health and CMV-seropositive. Both conserved end residues are part of each CDR3. D genes are given only for firm matches. The size field is filled for only some rows; it gives once, few, many or a size class.

clone size: .; D gene: .; V gene: TRBV11-2; J gene: TRBJ2-3; CDR3 DNA: TGTGCCAGCGAAAGCGGGCCTACGCAGTATTTT; CDR3 protein: CASESGPTQYF
clone size: .; D gene: TRBD1; V gene: TRBV5-1; J gene: TRBJ1-1; CDR3 DNA: TGCGCCAGCAGCCGCTGGGACAGGGCAAACACTGAAGCTTTCTTT; CDR3 protein: CASSRWDRANTEAFF
clone size: .; D gene: .; V gene: TRBV6-6; J gene: TRBJ1-3; CDR3 DNA: TGTGCCAGCAGGACAGCTAACACCATATATTTT; CDR3 protein: CASRTANTIYF
clone size: .; D gene: .; V gene: TRBV5-1; J gene: TRBJ2-3; CDR3 DNA: TGCGCCAGCAGCTTGGACGCTCCGAGGGGCACAGATACGCAGTATTTT; CDR3 protein: CASSLDAPRGTDTQYF
clone size: .; D gene: TRBD2; V gene: TRBV7-2; J gene: TRBJ2-3; CDR3 DNA: TGTGCCAGCAGCTTAAGTATAGCGGGGGTTACAGATACGCAGTATTTT; CDR3 protein: CASSLSIAGVTDTQYF
clone size: .; D gene: TRBD2; V gene: TRBV11-2; J gene: TRBJ2-1; CDR3 DNA: TGTGCCAGCAACTTTGGGACTAGCGGGAGCAATGAGCAGTTCTTC; CDR3 protein: CASNFGTSGSNEQFF
clone size: .; D gene: .; V gene: TRBV4-1; J gene: TRBJ1-1; CDR3 DNA: TGCGCCAGCAGCCAAGCCAGGGCAGACCCCACTGAAGCTTTCTTT; CDR3 protein: CASSQARADPTEAFF
clone size: .; D gene: TRBD1; V gene: TRBV7-2; J gene: TRBJ1-5; CDR3 DNA: TGTGCCAGCAGCTCGAACGACAGGGCGGGTCAGCCCCAGCATTTT; CDR3 protein: CASSSNDRAGQPQHF
clone size: .; D gene: TRBD1; V gene: TRBV6-5; J gene: TRBJ1-2; CDR3 DNA: TGTGCCAGCAGTTACGCCGACAGGGGAATATATGGCTACACCTTC; CDR3 protein: CASSYADRGIYGYTF
clone size: .; D gene: TRBD1; V gene: TRBV6-5; J gene: TRBJ2-7; CDR3 DNA: TGTGCCAGCAGTTTCAACCGGGACAGTGCCTACGAGCAGTACTTC; CDR3 protein: CASSFNRDSAYEQYF
clone size: .; D gene: TRBD1; V gene: TRBV5-8; J gene: TRBJ1-5; CDR3 DNA: TGTGCCAGCAGCTTACAGGGGTGGGCCAATCAGCCCCAGCATTTT; CDR3 protein: CASSLQGWANQPQHF
clone size: .; D gene: TRBD1; V gene: TRBV28; J gene: TRBJ1-5; CDR3 DNA: TGTGCCAGCAGTCCGCGACAGGGTGGGGAAGATCAGCCCCAGCATTTT; CDR3 protein: CASSPRQGGEDQPQHF
clone size: .; D gene: TRBD1; V gene: TRBV6-5; J gene: TRBJ1-1; CDR3 DNA: TGTGCCAGCAGTACCCCAGGGGGACCAAACACTGAAGCTTTCTTT; CDR3 protein: CASSTPGGPNTEAFF
clone size: .; D gene: TRBD2; V gene: TRBV7-2; J gene: TRBJ2-7; CDR3 DNA: TGTGCCAGCAGCCCCCAGCGGGGGTTAAACTACGAGCAGTACTTC; CDR3 protein: CASSPQRGLNYEQYF
clone size: .; D gene: TRBD2; V gene: TRBV10-2; J gene: TRBJ2-1; CDR3 DNA: TGCGCCAGCAGCCCCCTAGCGGGAGGTCTCTCCTACAATGAGCAGTTCTTC; CDR3 protein: CASSPLAGGLSYNEQFF
clone size: .; D gene: .; V gene: TRBV7-9; J gene: TRBJ1-2; CDR3 DNA: TGTGCCAGCAGCTTCGTACTTGAGGATGGCTACACCTTC; CDR3 protein: CASSFVLEDGYTF
clone size: .; D gene: .; V gene: TRBV11-2; J gene: TRBJ2-7; CDR3 DNA: TGTGCCAGCAGCTTAAGGAGGACCGTCAGCTCCTACGAGCAGTACTTC; CDR3 protein: CASSLRRTVSSYEQYF
clone size: .; D gene: .; V gene: TRBV19; J gene: TRBJ1-1; CDR3 DNA: TGTGCCAGTAGTATGGGCAGGGTCGAGAATATGAACACTGAAGCTTTCTTT; CDR3 protein: CASSMGRVENMNTEAFF
clone size: .; D gene: .; V gene: TRBV7-6; J gene: TRBJ2-7; CDR3 DNA: TGTGCCAGCAGCTCCCTTCGGGGGCGGGAGCTATCCTACGAGCAGTACTTC; CDR3 protein: CASSSLRGRELSYEQYF
clone size: .; D gene: .; V gene: TRBV6-5; J gene: TRBJ1-5; CDR3 DNA: TGTGCCAGCAAGCGGATACAGGGTAGCAATCAGCCCCAGCATTTT; CDR3 protein: CASKRIQGSNQPQHF
clone size: .; D gene: TRBD1; V gene: TRBV7-2; J gene: TRBJ2-7; CDR3 DNA: TGTGCCAGCACCCGGGACAGGGGAAGCTCCTACGAGCAGTACTTC; CDR3 protein: CASTRDRGSSYEQYF
clone size: .; D gene: .; V gene: TRBV4-2; J gene: TRBJ2-1; CDR3 DNA: TGTGCCAGCAGCCAAGCTGGGGCAACCCATGAGCAGTTCTTC; CDR3 protein: CASSQAGATHEQFF
clone size: .; D gene: TRBD1; V gene: TRBV6-6; J gene: TRBJ1-5; CDR3 DNA: TGTGCCAGCAGATCAGGACAGGCGAACTTAAATCAGCCCCAGCATTTT; CDR3 protein: CASRSGQANLNQPQHF
clone size: .; D gene: .; V gene: TRBV19; J gene: TRBJ2-7; CDR3 DNA: TGTGCCAGTAGTATCATTCAGGGTAACGAGCAGTACTTC; CDR3 protein: CASSIIQGNEQYF
clone size: .; D gene: .; V gene: TRBV2; J gene: TRBJ2-1; CDR3 DNA: TGTGCCAGCAGTGCGGAGGCTTTTGAGCAGTTCTTC; CDR3 protein: CASSAEAFEQFF
clone size: few; D gene: TRBD2; V gene: TRBV5-8; J gene: TRBJ2-5; CDR3 DNA: TGTGCCAGCAGACCGGGACTAGCGGGACTCCAAGAGACCCAGTACTTC; CDR3 protein: CASRPGLAGLQETQYF
clone size: .; D gene: .; V gene: TRBV19; J gene: TRBJ2-6; CDR3 DNA: TGTGCCAGTTCCGTCTCTGGGGCCAACGTCCTGACTTTC; CDR3 protein: CASSVSGANVLTF
clone size: .; D gene: .; V gene: TRBV6-4; J gene: TRBJ2-2; CDR3 DNA: TGTGCCAGCAGTGCCGGTGACACCGGGGAGCTGTTTTTT; CDR3 protein: CASSAGDTGELFF
clone size: .; D gene: TRBD2; V gene: TRBV6-5; J gene: TRBJ2-5; CDR3 DNA: TGTGCCAGCAGTTACTCCGGGGGGGCCGGGGAGACCCAGTACTTC; CDR3 protein: CASSYSGGAGETQYF
clone size: .; D gene: .; V gene: TRBV6-5; J gene: TRBJ2-7; CDR3 DNA: TGTGCCAGCCGATTAGGGAGTTCTTCCTACGAGCAGTACTTC; CDR3 protein: CASRLGSSSYEQYF
clone size: once; D gene: .; V gene: TRBV5-4; J gene: TRBJ1-1; CDR3 DNA: TGTGCCAGCACCCCCACCGCAGGGGCCCTTGAAGCTTTCTTT; CDR3 protein: CASTPTAGALEAFF
clone size: .; D gene: TRBD2; V gene: TRBV11-3; J gene: TRBJ2-1; CDR3 DNA: TGTGCCAGCAGCTTAGAAGCGGGAGGGACCGACAATGAGCAGTTCTTC; CDR3 protein: CASSLEAGGTDNEQFF
clone size: .; D gene: .; V gene: TRBV7-2; J gene: TRBJ1-5; CDR3 DNA: TGTGCCAGCAGCCCCGGGGGGGTCCGAGGCAATCAGCCCCAGCATTTT; CDR3 protein: CASSPGGVRGNQPQHF
clone size: few; D gene: TRBD1; V gene: TRBV27; J gene: TRBJ2-7; CDR3 DNA: TGTGCCAGCAGCCAAAAGCCGCCGGGACAGGGACGGTACGAGCAGTACTTC; CDR3 protein: CASSQKPPGQGRYEQYF
clone size: .; D gene: .; V gene: TRBV25-1; J gene: TRBJ2-1; CDR3 DNA: TGTGCCAGCAGGTCCCAGGGCGTCTCCTACAATGAGCAGTTCTTC; CDR3 protein: CASRSQGVSYNEQFF
clone size: .; D gene: TRBD2; V gene: TRBV4-1; J gene: TRBJ2-1; CDR3 DNA: TGCGCCAGCAGCCAAACGGGACTAGCGGGATCCTACAATGAGCAGTTCTTC; CDR3 protein: CASSQTGLAGSYNEQFF
clone size: few; D gene: TRBD1; V gene: TRBV30; J gene: TRBJ1-5; CDR3 DNA: TGTGCCTGGACCCGGGACAGTAGCAATCAGCCCCAGCATTTT; CDR3 protein: CAWTRDSSNQPQHF
clone size: .; D gene: TRBD2; V gene: TRBV4-1; J gene: TRBJ2-1; CDR3 DNA: TGCGCCAGCAGCCGCGGACTAGCGGGGGGCAATGAGCAGTTCTTC; CDR3 protein: CASSRGLAGGNEQFF
clone size: .; D gene: .; V gene: TRBV7-8; J gene: TRBJ1-1; CDR3 DNA: TGTGCCAGCAGCCCCAATAGCCTCCCCACTGAAGCTTTCTTT; CDR3 protein: CASSPNSLPTEAFF
clone size: few; D gene: TRBD2; V gene: TRBV6-5; J gene: TRBJ2-4; CDR3 DNA: TGTGCCAGTCGGGAAGCGGGGCCCAAAAACATTCAGTACTTC; CDR3 protein: CASREAGPKNIQYF
clone size: few; D gene: .; V gene: TRBV7-3; J gene: TRBJ2-7; CDR3 DNA: TGTGCCAGCAGCTCTTGGCGGGATAGCGAGCAGTACTTC; CDR3 protein: CASSSWRDSEQYF
clone size: .; D gene: TRBD2; V gene: TRBV9; J gene: TRBJ2-7; CDR3 DNA: TGTGCCAGCAGCGGTGGGACTATCTCCTACGAGCAGTACTTC; CDR3 protein: CASSGGTISYEQYF
clone size: .; D gene: TRBD1; V gene: TRBV9; J gene: TRBJ1-2; CDR3 DNA: TGTGCCAGCAGCGGTCTGGGACAGAACTATGGCTACACCTTC; CDR3 protein: CASSGLGQNYGYTF
clone size: .; D gene: .; V gene: TRBV9; J gene: TRBJ1-2; CDR3 DNA: TGTGCCTGTCAAGGAGAGGGTCTCCACACCTTC; CDR3 protein: CACQGEGLHTF
clone size: .; D gene: .; V gene: TRBV7-2; J gene: TRBJ1-2; CDR3 DNA: TGTGCCAGCAGCCCCTTCGGCGGATTGAACACCTTC; CDR3 protein: CASSPFGGLNTF
clone size: .; D gene: TRBD1; V gene: TRBV6-6; J gene: TRBJ2-7; CDR3 DNA: TGTGCCAGCAGTTACTCGGGGGACAGAATCTACGAGCAGTACTTC; CDR3 protein: CASSYSGDRIYEQYF
clone size: .; D gene: .; V gene: TRBV4-3; J gene: TRBJ1-4; CDR3 DNA: TGCGCCAGCAGCCAAGTTCTAGCAACTAATGAAAAACTGTTTTTT; CDR3 protein: CASSQVLATNEKLFF
clone size: .; D gene: TRBD2; V gene: TRBV11-3; J gene: TRBJ2-7; CDR3 DNA: TGTGCCAGCAGCTCGGGACTAGCGGGAGCCCACGAGCAGTACTTC; CDR3 protein: CASSSGLAGAHEQYF
clone size: .; D gene: TRBD1; V gene: TRBV18; J gene: TRBJ2-2; CDR3 DNA: TGTGCCAGCTCATCAGGACAGGGGGCCCCCGGGGAGCTGTTTTTT; CDR3 protein: CASSSGQGAPGELFF
clone size: .; D gene: .; V gene: TRBV5-4; J gene: TRBJ2-2; CDR3 DNA: TGTGCCAGCAGCTTGGGGGAGCAAATCACCGGGGAGCTGTTTTTT; CDR3 protein: CASSLGEQITGELFF
clone size: .; D gene: TRBD1; V gene: TRBV9; J gene: TRBJ2-5; CDR3 DNA: TGTGCCAGCAGCACCGGACAGGGCGAGACCCAGTACTTC; CDR3 protein: CASSTGQGETQYF
clone size: .; D gene: TRBD2; V gene: TRBV6-5; J gene: TRBJ2-7; CDR3 DNA: TGTGCCAGCAGCCTCCTGGGTAGCGGGGGGTCCAAGCAGTACTTC; CDR3 protein: CASSLLGSGGSKQYF
clone size: .; D gene: TRBD2; V gene: TRBV4-1; J gene: TRBJ2-5; CDR3 DNA: TGCGCCAGCAGCCAAGACTTAGCGGGACAAGAGACCCAGTACTTC; CDR3 protein: CASSQDLAGQETQYF
clone size: .; D gene: .; V gene: TRBV5-4; J gene: TRBJ2-7; CDR3 DNA: TGTGCCAGCAGCTTGGGAGACAGACGCTACGAGCAGTACTTC; CDR3 protein: CASSLGDRRYEQYF